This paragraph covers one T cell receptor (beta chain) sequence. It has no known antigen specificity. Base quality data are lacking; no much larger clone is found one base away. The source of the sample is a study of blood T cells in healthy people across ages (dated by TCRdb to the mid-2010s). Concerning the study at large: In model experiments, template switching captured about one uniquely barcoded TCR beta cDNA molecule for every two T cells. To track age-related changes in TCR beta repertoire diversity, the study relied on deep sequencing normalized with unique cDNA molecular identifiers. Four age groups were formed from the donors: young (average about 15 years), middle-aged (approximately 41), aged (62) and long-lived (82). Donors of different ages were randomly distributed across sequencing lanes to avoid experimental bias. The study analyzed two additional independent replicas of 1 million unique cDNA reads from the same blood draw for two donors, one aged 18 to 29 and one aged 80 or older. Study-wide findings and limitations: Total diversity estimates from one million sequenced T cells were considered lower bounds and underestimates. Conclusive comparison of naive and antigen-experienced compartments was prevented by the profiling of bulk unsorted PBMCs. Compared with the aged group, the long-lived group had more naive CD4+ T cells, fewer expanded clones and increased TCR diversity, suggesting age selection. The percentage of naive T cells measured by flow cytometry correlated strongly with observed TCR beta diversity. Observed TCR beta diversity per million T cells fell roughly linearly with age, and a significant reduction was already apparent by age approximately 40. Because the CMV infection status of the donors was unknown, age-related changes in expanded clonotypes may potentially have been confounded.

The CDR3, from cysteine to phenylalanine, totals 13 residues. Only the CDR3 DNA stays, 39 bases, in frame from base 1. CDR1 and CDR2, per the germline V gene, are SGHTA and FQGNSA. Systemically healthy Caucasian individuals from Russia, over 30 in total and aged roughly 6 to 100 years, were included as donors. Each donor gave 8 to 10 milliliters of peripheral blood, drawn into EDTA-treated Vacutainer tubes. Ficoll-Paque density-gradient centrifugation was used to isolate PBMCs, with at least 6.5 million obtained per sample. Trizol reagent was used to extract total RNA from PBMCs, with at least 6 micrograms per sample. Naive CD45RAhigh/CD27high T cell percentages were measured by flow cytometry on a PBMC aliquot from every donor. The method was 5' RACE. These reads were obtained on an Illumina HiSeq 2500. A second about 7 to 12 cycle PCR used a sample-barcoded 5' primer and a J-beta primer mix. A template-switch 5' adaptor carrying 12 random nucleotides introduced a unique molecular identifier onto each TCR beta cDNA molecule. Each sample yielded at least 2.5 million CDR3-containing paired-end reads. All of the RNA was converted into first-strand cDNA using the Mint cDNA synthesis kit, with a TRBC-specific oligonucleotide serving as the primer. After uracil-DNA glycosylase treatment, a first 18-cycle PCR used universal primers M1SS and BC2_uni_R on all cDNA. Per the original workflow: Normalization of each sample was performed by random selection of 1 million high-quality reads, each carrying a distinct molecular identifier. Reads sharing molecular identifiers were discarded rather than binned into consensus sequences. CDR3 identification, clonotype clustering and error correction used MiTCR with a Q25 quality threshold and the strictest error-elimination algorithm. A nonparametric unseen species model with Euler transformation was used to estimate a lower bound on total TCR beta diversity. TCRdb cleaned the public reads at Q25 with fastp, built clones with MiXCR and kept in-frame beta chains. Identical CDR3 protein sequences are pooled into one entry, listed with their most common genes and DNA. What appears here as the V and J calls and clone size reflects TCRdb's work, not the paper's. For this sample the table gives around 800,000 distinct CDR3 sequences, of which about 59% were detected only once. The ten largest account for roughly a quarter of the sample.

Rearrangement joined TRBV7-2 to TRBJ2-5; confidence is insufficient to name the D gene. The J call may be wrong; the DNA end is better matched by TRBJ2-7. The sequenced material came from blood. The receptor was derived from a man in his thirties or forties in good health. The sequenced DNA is TGTGCCAGCAGCTGGGCAGGCACCTACGAGCAGTACTTC. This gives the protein CASSWAGTYEQYF.